Listed here is a single T cell receptor beta chain. This clone was counted at least ten times. No antigen is known for it. It has no much larger one-base neighbor in the sample; base qualities were not kept. This specimen belongs to a study of metastatic and nonmetastatic thyroid tumors (dated by TCRdb to about 2020). Regarding the study in general: The researchers compared repertoires between peripheral blood samples and tumor or nodule tissue samples from patients with malignant or benign thyroid disease.

Including the terminal cysteine and phenylalanine, the CDR3 comprises 17 residues. The entry retains the CDR3 DNA only, 51 bases that are in frame from base 1. The germline V end is reduced by 3 bases and the J end by 0 bases; junction bases left unmatched: 10. Sequences DFQATT (CDR1) and SNEGSKA (CDR2) are obtained from the germline V gene (reference sequence). None of the patients had been given any treatment before thyroid surgery. Patient clinical samples collected from about 2011 to 2019 were retrospectively analysed using T-cell receptor beta sequencing. Summary of the overall study and its limitations: TCR beta diversity was reported as significantly higher in malignant tumors than in benign nodules, in both blood and tumor samples.

Libraries were built with PCR. Reads for this sample came from an Illumina HiSeq 4000. The TCR beta-chain CDR3 region of each patient was profiled by high-throughput sequencing. On the authors' methods: A classifier to discriminate distant-metastatic papillary thyroid cancer patients was built from CDR3 differences across clinicopathological groups. Repertoire diversity was assessed with the Shannon index, and tumor-blood repertoire similarity with the Morisita-Horn index. TCRdb redid the processing of the public reads, applying fastp at Q25 and MiXCR, and retained in-frame beta chains. TCRdb's processing, not the study's, gives the V and J calls here. Present in this sample are about 69,000 clones, 14% of which were seen just once. The ten largest clonotypes hold around 7% of the sample.

The rearranged segments are TRBV20-1 and TRBJ2-3; TRBD2 lines up with 9 middle nucleotides. This sequence was found in a male donor with papillary thyroid cancer or a benign thyroid nodule (not recorded which). Some clones in this sample may be carry-over from other donors' samples. Sequenced: blood. The sequence in DNA is TGCAGTGCTAGTCGGGCTAGCGGGACCCGTAGCACAGATACGCAGTATTTT. Translated, it reads CSASRASGTRSTDTQYF.